What follows are 17 T cell receptor beta chains derived from one specimen sequenced in a study of cytomegalovirus exposure and HLA in healthy donors. This PCR relied on a set of 60 Vbeta primers and 13 Jbeta primers. Using immunoSEQ multiplex PCR, the repertoire was profiled, and TCRdb retains in-frame clones only, with some absent. The sample includes around 120,000 clones, 74% of them seen just once. The material sequenced was PBMCs. These receptors were taken from a man aged 50 to 59 in good health and CMV-seropositive.

This clone was observed once. The rearrangement links TRBV19 to TRBJ2-2; TRBD2 matches 13 bases. CDR3 length: 17 amino acids. Trimming cost V 5 bases and J 6 bases; bases outside gene matches: 9. In germline, CDR1 is LNHDA, CDR2 SQIVND (reference sequence). CDR3 region: CASSLRRTSGRAGELFF. The CDR3 region has the DNA TGTGCCAGTAGTCTCCGTCGGACTAGCGGGAGAGCCGGGGAGCTGTTTTTT.

CDR3 nucleotide sequence: TGTGCCAGCAGCGTAGGGACTAGTGGCGGGGAGCTGTTTTTT. Its translation: CASSVGTSGGELFF. This chain links TRBV9 with TRBJ2-2; 7 positions match TRBD2. Germline assignment: CDR1 SGDLS and CDR2 YYNGEE. CDR3 length: 14 residues. Unmatched junction bases numbered 3, after V lost 0 bases and J lost 7 bases.

V is TRBV10-3 and J is TRBJ1-2; 7 bases are shared with TRBD1. Germline assignment: CDR1 ENHRY and CDR2 SYGVKD. There are 16 residues in the CDR3. The V segment lost 4 bases and the J segment 5 bases; nucleotides outside the gene matches: 13. CDR3 nucleotide sequence: TGTGCCATCAGTGGCCCCGGGGACAGCAACTCTTATGGCTACACCTTC. Protein product: CAISGPGDSNSYGYTF.

V gene TRBV6-1 combines with J gene TRBJ2-7; TRBD1 aligns across 7 bases. Per germline, CDR1 MNHNS and CDR2 SASEGT. CDR3 length: 15 residues. V shed 5 bases, J shed 0 bases, and the junction held 7 bases outside the gene matches. The CDR3 protein is CASSTYRDSSYEQYF. CDR3 coding DNA: TGTGCCAGCAGTACCTACCGGGACAGCTCCTACGAGCAGTACTTC.

This clone has a handful of counts. This chain uses TRBV10-1 with TRBJ1-1; D is unclear. This CDR3 is built from 14 residues. V was shortened by 3 bases and J by 5 bases, with 13 bases between the two germline ends. In germline, CDR1 is WNHNN, CDR2 SYGVQD (reference sequence). The CDR3 DNA reads as TGCGCCAGCAGTGAAGGCCTGACGGAGACTGAAGCTTTCTTT. Its translation: CASSEGLTETEAFF.

This chain joins TRBV5-1 and TRBJ1-3; 10 bases match TRBD1. The length of the CDR3 is 15 residues. The trim removed 3 bases at V and 4 bases at J, leaving 4 bases unmatched. CDR1 is SGHRS and CDR2 is YFSETQ in the germline V gene. In DNA form, the CDR3 reads TGCGCCAGCAGCTCCGGACAGGGGGGGGGAAACACCATATATTTT. It translates to CASSSGQGGGNTIYF.

The CDR3 region has the DNA TGTGCCAGCAGCCGGGGAGGGGTGAATCAGCCCCAGCATTTT. It encodes CASSRGGVNQPQHF. The V call is TRBV2, the J call TRBJ1-5, with D possibly TRBD1 on 5 matching bases. Trimming took off 6 bases at V and 4 bases at J, with 13 bases between the two ends. The germline V gene has CDR1 SNHLY and CDR2 FYNNEI. There are 14 residues in the CDR3.

The V call is TRBV5-1, the J call TRBJ1-4; 8 bases fit TRBD1. The V gene's germline CDR1 is SGHRS and CDR2 YFSETQ. Trimming took 1 base from V and 8 from J; bases not matched to a gene: 16. This CDR3 has 18 residues. The CDR3 region is CASSLRPGGQDRGEKLFF. In DNA, the CDR3 is TGCGCCAGCAGCTTGCGGCCAGGGGGCCAGGATAGAGGAGAAAAACTGTTTTTT.

A few counts support this clone. J is TRBJ2-1 and V is TRBV18, with D perhaps matching TRBD1 (5 bases). The V gene's germline CDR1 is KGHSH and CDR2 LQKENI. Trimming took off 6 bases at V and 0 bases at J, with 12 bases between the two ends. The CDR3 runs to 15 residues. The CDR3 here is CASSAQEPSYNEQFF. In DNA form, the CDR3 reads TGTGCCAGCTCCGCACAGGAACCCTCCTACAATGAGCAGTTCTTC.

The chain employs TRBV5-1 and TRBJ2-2; D might be TRBD1 (6 bases). CDR3 length: 15 amino acids. V was cut by 4 bases and J by 3 bases, with 13 bases left in between. CDR1 and CDR2 from the germline V gene are SGHRS and YFSETQ. The CDR3 nucleotides read TGCGCCAGCAGCCTTGGACAGACCCACACCGGGGAGCTGTTTTTT. Its protein product is CASSLGQTHTGELFF.

The V and J genes are TRBV18 and TRBJ1-2, with 7 bases matching TRBD1. V trimming: 1 base; J trimming: 5 bases; junction bases outside the gene matches: 4. Per germline, CDR1 KGHSH and CDR2 LQKENI. CDR3 length: 14 residues. Here the CDR3 DNA reads TGTGCCAGCTCACCACTCGGGACAGTTTATGGCTACACCTTC. It translates to CASSPLGTVYGYTF.

V is TRBV10-3 and J is TRBJ2-7, with TRBD2 matching 13 bases. The ends lost 6 bases at V and 7 bases at J; junction bases unmatched: 3. CDR1 and CDR2 from the germline V gene are ENHRY and SYGVKD. CDR3 length equals 13 residues. The CDR3 sequence is CAIRPGLAGEQYF. CDR3 DNA: TGTGCCATCAGGCCGGGACTAGCGGGGGAGCAGTACTTC.

The chain employs TRBV7-8 and TRBJ2-3; the match to TRBD2 covers 7 bases. Germline V gene sequence: CDR1 SGHVS, CDR2 FQNEAQ. After removal of 5 bases from V and 0 bases from J, the junction contained 5 bases not matched to a gene. The length of the CDR3 is 15 residues. CDR3 protein: CASSRPAGSTDTQYF. In DNA, the CDR3 is TGTGCCAGCAGCCGACCAGCGGGAAGCACAGATACGCAGTATTTT.

Here the CDR3 reads CATRGQGEVQPQHF. The CDR3, as DNA: TGTGCCACCAGGGGGCAGGGGGAGGTTCAGCCCCAGCATTTT. The chain joins TRBV10-3 to TRBJ1-5; 8 nucleotides agree with TRBD1. The germline V gene has CDR1 ENHRY and CDR2 SYGVKD. J gave up 6 bases and V 10 bases, and 11 bases lay outside the gene matches. CDR3 length: 14 amino acids.

This clone is a singleton in its sample. The chain is built from TRBV9 and TRBJ1-6; 7 nucleotides align to TRBD1. The CDR3 has 16 amino acids. The ends lost 7 bases at V and 7 bases at J; junction bases unmatched: 14. The germline V gene has CDR1 SGDLS and CDR2 YYNGEE. CDR3 loop: CASSRGTGTENSPLHF. The DNA of the CDR3 is TGTGCCAGCTCCCGGGGAACCGGGACAGAGAATTCACCCCTCCACTTT.

The chain joins TRBV5-1 to TRBJ2-7, with 7 bases lining up with TRBD1. Germline V gene lookup returns CDR1 SGHRS and CDR2 YFSETQ. The CDR3 loop spans 15 amino acids. Trimming at V came to 4 bases and at J to 7 bases, leaving 14 bases not matched to a gene. DNA for the CDR3: TGCGCCAGCAGCGACCTTAGGGACAGATCGAGGGAGCAGTACTTC. Residues: CASSDLRDRSREQYF.

The count of this clone is one. V and J are TRBV5-1 and TRBJ2-5; TRBD1 matches at 7 bases. CDR1 is SGHRS and CDR2 is YFSETQ in the germline V gene. CDR3 length equals 14 residues. J was trimmed by 2 bases and V by 4 bases; bases with no gene match: 5. The CDR3 DNA follows: TGCGCCAGCAGCCCGGGGACAGATCAAGAGACCCAGTACTTC. Protein: CASSPGTDQETQYF.